These 22 T cell receptor beta chains share one sample of origin, sequenced in a study of graft-versus-host responses after intestinal transplantation. These receptors' targets are unknown. The protocol was immunoSEQ multiplex PCR, while the TCRdb copy is restricted to in-frame clones and leaves out a portion. The table has 85,000 to 90,000 clones, 91% seen once. Sequenced here: unstimulated CD4+ T cells sorted from spleen or lymph node cells, sampled before transplant. The source of these receptors is a human donor who was the organ donor for an intestinal transplant.

The CDR3 here is CAINPGQGLYEQYF. CDR3 in DNA: TGTGCCATCAATCCAGGACAGGGGCTCTACGAGCAGTACTTC. The rearrangement links TRBV10-3 to TRBJ2-7; 9 bases are shared with TRBD1. J lost 3 bases, V lost 7 bases, and 7 bases had no gene match. The V gene's germline CDR1 is ENHRY and CDR2 SYGVKD. This CDR3 spans 14 amino acids.

V gene TRBV7-9 combines with J gene TRBJ1-4; D gene ambiguous. Germline values: CDR1 SEHNR, CDR2 FQNEAQ (reference sequence). The CDR3 runs to 15 residues. With 5 bases removed from V and 8 bases from J, the gap between germline ends came to 18 bases. CDR3 sequence (DNA): TGTGCCAGCAGCCCCACCGACGCTAAGAGGGAAAAACTGTTTTTT. Its protein product is CASSPTDAKREKLFF.

The chain is built from TRBV5-1 and TRBJ2-3; the D gene is possibly TRBD1 (5 bases). V lost 0 bases, J lost 1 base, and 12 bases lay in between. The CDR3 length is 16 residues. The germline gives CDR1 SGHRS, CDR2 YFSETQ. The DNA of the CDR3 is TGCGCCAGCAGCTTGGTTGGTGAAGGGGGCACAGATACGCAGTATTTT. Residues: CASSLVGEGGTDTQYF.

The chain couples TRBV6-8 to TRBJ1-3, with TRBD1 as a possible D gene (5 bases). The ends were cut back, 5 bases at V and 0 bases at J, with 17 bases in the middle. This CDR3 region has 17 residues. Germline CDR1 and CDR2: MNHGY and SAAAGT. The CDR3 protein is CASSPRKDSLSGNTIYF. CDR3 sequence (DNA): TGTGCCAGCAGTCCGAGAAAAGACAGTCTCTCTGGAAACACCATATATTTT.

The chain employs TRBV19 and TRBJ2-6, with a tentative D call TRBD1 (5 bases). Trimming pared 5 bases from V and 1 base from J, leaving 9 bases between. The CDR3 runs to 15 residues. CDR1 LNHDA and CDR2 SQIVND come from the germline V gene (reference sequence). CDR3 residues: CASSDQGSGANVLTF. CDR3 coding DNA: TGTGCCAGTAGTGACCAGGGTTCTGGGGCCAACGTCCTGACTTTC.

J is TRBJ1-6 and V is TRBV10-1; no firm D call. Per germline, CDR1 WNHNN and CDR2 SYGVQD (reference sequence). V lost 6 bases and J lost 7, with 7 bases in between. The CDR3 loop spans 12 amino acids. The chain's CDR3 is CASRILNSPLHF. The DNA of the CDR3 is TGCGCCAGCAGAATACTGAATTCACCCCTCCACTTT.

This clone occurred once. The chain employs TRBV9 and TRBJ1-2, with unresolved D. From germline, CDR1 is SGDLS and CDR2 YYNGEE. The CDR3 is 14 amino acids. Trimming removed 3 bases at V and 4 bases at J, with 13 bases between. Here the CDR3 reads CASSETEGPYGYTF. The CDR3, as DNA: TGTGCCAGCAGCGAAACGGAGGGTCCCTATGGCTACACCTTC.

This clone was observed a single time. The V and J genes are TRBV2 and TRBJ2-6, with D maybe TRBD1 (6 bases). Germline CDR1 SNHLY, CDR2 FYNNEI. Trimming took off 4 bases at V and 2 bases at J, with 12 bases between the two ends. The CDR3 covers 16 residues. Here the CDR3 DNA reads TGTGCCAGCAGTGCGACAGGTGGGGCTGGGGCCAACGTCCTGACTTTC. This translates into CASSATGGAGANVLTF.

The rearrangement uses TRBV9 and TRBJ1-1, with 10 bases matching TRBD1. Germline V CDR1 and CDR2: SGDLS, YYNGEE. The V segment lost 4 bases and the J segment 1 base; nucleotides outside the gene matches: 4. This CDR3 is 15 amino acids long. DNA for the CDR3: TGTGCCAGCAGCCCACGACAGGGGGCGAACACTGAAGCTTTCTTT. This translates into CASSPRQGANTEAFF.

This CDR3 is CASSEQGADTEAFF. The DNA for the CDR3 is TGCGCCAGCAGTGAGCAGGGGGCGGACACTGAAGCTTTCTTT. This sequence joins TRBV10-1 and TRBJ1-1, with TRBD1 identical over 8 bases. Looked up from germline, CDR1 is WNHNN and CDR2 is SYGVQD (reference sequence). The V gene end was trimmed by 2 bases and the J gene end by 3 bases; junction bases not matched to a gene: 2. The CDR3 totals 14 residues.

J is TRBJ1-2 and V is TRBV6-6, with 7 bases identical to TRBD1. The germline V gene encodes CDR1 MNHNY and CDR2 SVGAGI (reference sequence). The CDR3 is 16 amino acids. Trimming at V came to 0 bases and at J to 4 bases, leaving 8 bases not matched to a gene. CDR3 loop: CASSYSQGVASYGYTF. The CDR3 region has the DNA TGTGCCAGCAGTTACTCCCAGGGGGTTGCTTCCTATGGCTACACCTTC.

The chain links TRBV7-3 to TRBJ2-3, with 11 bases fitting TRBD2. The CDR3 sequence is 16 residues long. In germline, CDR1 is SGHTA, CDR2 FQGTGA. The V and J ends lost 4 bases and 4 bases, in that order; junction bases with no gene match: 7. The CDR3 DNA is TGTGCCAGCAGCTCTGGACTAGCGGGTTCCCCAGATACGCAGTATTTT. This encodes CASSSGLAGSPDTQYF.

The gene calls are TRBV7-9 and TRBJ2-5; D might be TRBD2 (5 bases). Germline CDR1 SEHNR, CDR2 FQNEAQ (reference sequence). The CDR3 spans 13 residues. Trimming left V 11 bases short and J 5 bases short, with 18 bases between. The CDR3, as DNA: TGTGCCCCGGCTAGCTACCCCCTGGAGACCCAGTACTTC. It translates to CAPASYPLETQYF.

The chain couples TRBV12-5 to TRBJ2-5; TRBD2 agrees at 12 bases. The junction had 15 bases not matched to a gene; V was cut back by 7 bases and J by 3 bases. This CDR3 has 18 amino acids. CDR1 and CDR2 (germline): LGHNT, FRNRAP. CDR3 bases: TGTGCTAGTGCCAAGGGAATGCTAGCGGGGGGGCTCGAAGAGACCCAGTACTTC. Protein sequence: CASAKGMLAGGLEETQYF.

The chain uses TRBV10-3 and TRBJ1-2; D is ambiguous. Trimming took off 3 bases at V and 5 bases at J, with 10 bases between the two ends. In germline, CDR1 is ENHRY, CDR2 SYGVKD. CDR3 length: 13 residues. CDR3 loop: CAISDSAGYGYTF. The CDR3 DNA reads as TGTGCCATCAGTGATTCAGCCGGGTATGGCTACACCTTC.

The chain couples TRBV19 to TRBJ2-2, with 13 bases fitting TRBD2. This CDR3 is 18 amino acids long. Germline CDR1 is LNHDA and CDR2 is SQIVND (reference sequence). Unmatched junction bases numbered 9, after V lost 1 base and J lost 7 bases. CDR3 bases: TGTGCCAGTAGTATAGGACTAGCGGGGGGCCTTCGCGACGGGGAGCTGTTTTTT. Amino acids: CASSIGLAGGLRDGELFF.

V gene TRBV28 combines with J gene TRBJ2-1; 8 nucleotides match TRBD1. V shed 5 bases and J 2 bases; nucleotides not matched to a gene: 8. CDR3 length: 16 residues. Germline loops: CDR1 MDHEN, CDR2 SYDVKM. The CDR3, as DNA: TGTGCCAGCAGTACATTGACAGGGGCAACCTACAATGAGCAGTTCTTC. Translating gives CASSTLTGATYNEQFF.

This clone appeared once. The chain combines TRBV5-1 with TRBJ2-3; no definite D call. Germline CDR1 and CDR2: SGHRS and YFSETQ. There are 12 residues in the CDR3. Trimming stripped 4 bases from V and 3 bases from J, with 6 bases between. The CDR3 nucleotides read TGCGCCAGCAGCATGGTAACAGATACGCAGTATTTT. Protein: CASSMVTDTQYF.

The rearrangement links TRBV5-8 to TRBJ1-5, with D unclear. The CDR3 consists of 15 residues. V gave up 4 bases and J gave up 4 bases, with 15 bases separating them. CDR1 and CDR2 (germline): SGHTS, YDEGEE. This CDR3 reads CASSTPGTRNQPQHF. The CDR3 coding sequence is TGTGCCAGCAGCACCCCGGGAACTAGAAATCAGCCCCAGCATTTT.

The CDR3 is CASTSSPGLAGQETQYF. DNA for the CDR3: TGTGCCAGCACCTCTAGCCCGGGACTAGCGGGACAAGAGACCCAGTACTTC. J is TRBJ2-5 and V is TRBV7-9, with TRBD2 matching 13 bases. The CDR3 extends over 17 amino acids. The junction had 10 bases not matched to a gene; V was cut back by 7 bases and J by 2 bases. Per germline, CDR1 SEHNR and CDR2 FQNEAQ (reference sequence).

This clone occurred once. V and J are TRBV10-3 and TRBJ2-2; 13 bases fit TRBD2. Germline V gene data show CDR1 as ENHRY and CDR2 as SYGVKD. The CDR3 covers 16 residues. V shed 8 bases, J shed 2 bases, and the junction held 5 bases outside the gene matches. The chain's CDR3 is CAILTSGGANTGELFF. In DNA form, the CDR3 reads TGTGCCATCTTAACTAGCGGGGGGGCCAACACCGGGGAGCTGTTTTTT.

V usage is TRBV19 and J usage is TRBJ1-2; 8 bases align to TRBD1. The junction had 8 bases not matched to a gene; V was cut back by 4 bases and J by 4 bases. This CDR3 contains 15 residues. CDR1 and CDR2 from the germline V gene are LNHDA and SQIVND (reference sequence). The CDR3 nucleotides are TGTGCCAGTAGTACGACGACAGGGGCTCGCTATGGCTACACCTTC. Its translation: CASSTTTGARYGYTF.